This T cell receptor beta chain was captured by sequencing in a study of T cells in tuberculosis (dated by TCRdb to 2016 to 2018). Study-wide context: In the study, CD1B tetramers and high-throughput TCR immunosequencing were combined to characterize T cells specific for the mycobacterial lipid antigen glucose monomycolate (GMM). In a South African clinical cohort, IGRA-negative adolescents, IGRA-positive adolescents with latent tuberculosis and adults with active tuberculosis were compared, with more than 8 people in each group. Results and caveats for the whole study, not just this receptor: Smaller NN-distances were partly driven by shorter CDR3-alpha lengths in active tuberculosis patients, and statistical significance was not reached for the TCR-beta difference. With the diverse GMM-specific repertoire as input, a classifier achieved under 90% accuracy (AUROC roughly 0.88), whereas GEM motif frequencies as input gave approximately 70% accuracy. Clinical samples were chosen by availability of cryopreserved specimens, and active tuberculosis cases were adults while controls were adolescents. Compared with IGRA-negative controls, TCR-alpha repertoires from active tuberculosis had smaller mean NN-distances to GMM-specific TCRs, which suggests that these TCRs underwent clonal expansion.

The CDR3 numbers 13 residues from cysteine through phenylalanine. The kept DNA is CDR3 alone, 39 bases in frame from the first base. The V end loses 5 bases and the J end loses 3 bases, and a stretch of 11 bases separates them. The germline V gene provides CDR1 SGHTA and CDR2 FQGNSA. The immunoSEQ multiplex PCR assay was used to generate TCR libraries, with TCR-beta and/or TCR-alpha/delta assays applied to each sample. The amplified TCR libraries were sequenced using the Illumina high-throughput platform. Regarding the original processing steps: Clustering and dimensionality reduction relied on pairwise TCRdist distances among GMM-specific receptors from T cells that were either sorted ex vivo or expanded in vitro. Each clinical repertoire was assigned a mean NN-distance score, defined as the average TCRdist to the nearest 10% of tetramer-positive reference sequences. GEM TCR motif frequency was calculated as the fraction of unique TCRs that matched known GEM sequences in V/J usage and CDR3 length. Active tuberculosis was classified by linear discriminant analysis with leave-one-out cross-validation, implemented in scikit-learn. The clones in this table, taken by TCRdb from immuneACCESS, are in-frame only. Not every clone is retained; where verified, under half of the shortfall comes from an unresolved V gene, and the cause of the rest is unknown. The V and J calls and clone size come from that table; D and trimming were worked out from the DNA. The table for this sample lists tens of thousands of clones; 80% to 90% of them were counted only once. The top ten constitute roughly 14% of the sample.

This clone is a singleton in its sample. Its specific antigen is unknown. Within one base of it there is no much larger clone, and no base qualities were kept. At study entry, adolescents were screened for latent tuberculosis infection by tuberculin skin test and QuantiFERON-TB GOLD In-Tube IGRA. Unsorted cryopreserved PBMC were immunosequenced, covering on average approximately 98,000 T cells per clinical donor. Eleven high schools in the Worcester region of the Western Cape, South Africa, served as enrollment sites for adolescents aged 12 to 18 years. Ten adolescents infected with M. tuberculosis and around 10 uninfected adolescents were chosen and matched for age and sex. PBMC from adolescents were isolated by density centrifugation from freshly drawn heparinized blood and were then cryopreserved.

This clonotype originated in a donor under 30 with latent tuberculosis or without tuberculosis infection. Sequenced: PBMCs. The chain links TRBV7-2 with TRBJ2-7; TRBD2 is a weak D gene call, 6 bases matching. The CDR3 reads as follows: CASSRAGFYEQYF. In nucleotides, the sequence is TGTGCCAGCAGCCGGGCGGGGTTCTACGAGCAGTACTTC. The full variable domain, completed from the reference TRBV7-2 and TRBJ2-7 proteins outside the CDR3, reads GAGVSQSPSNKVTEKGKDVELRCDPISGHTALYWYRQSLGQGLEFLIYFQGNSAPDKSGLPSDRFSAERTGGSVSTLTIQRTQQEDSAVYLCASSRAGFYEQYFGPGTRLTVT.